The 16 T cell receptor beta chains in this list originate from one sample, sequenced in a study of cytomegalovirus exposure and HLA in healthy donors. Sequencing used immunoSEQ multiplex PCR; TCRdb keeps in-frame clones, though not all of them. The sample lists around 54,000 clones; roughly 89% were seen once. Sample: PBMCs. Receptors were obtained from a woman aged 18-29 years in good health and CMV-seropositive.

V usage is TRBV6-4 and J usage is TRBJ1-1, with TRBD1 as a possible D gene (6 bases). The CDR3 runs to 13 residues. Trimming took 6 bases from V and 1 from J, leaving 9 bases between them. Germline-derived CDR1 and CDR2 are MRHNA and SNTAGT. Here the CDR3 reads CASSGTPNTEAFF. CDR3 bases: TGTGCCAGCAGCGGGACACCGAACACTGAAGCTTTCTTT.

V is TRBV9 and J is TRBJ2-2; weak D call: TRBD2 (6 bases). V was clipped by 3 bases and J by 5 bases, with 14 bases between them. This CDR3 has 15 residues. CDR1 and CDR2 (germline): SGDLS, YYNGEE. Here the CDR3 DNA reads TGTGCCAGCAGCGCTAGAGGGCGGGGTACCGGGGAGCTGTTTTTT. Amino acid sequence: CASSARGRGTGELFF.

The chain recombines TRBV5-4 with TRBJ2-5; D perhaps matches TRBD2 (5 bases). Germline CDR1 and CDR2: SGHNT and YYREEE (reference sequence). The CDR3 is 14 residues long. Trimming shortened V by 0 bases and J by 5 bases, and 11 bases separated the two germline ends. The CDR3 is CASSLVEGSETQYF. Written as DNA, the CDR3 is TGTGCCAGCAGCTTGGTTGAGGGTTCGGAGACCCAGTACTTC.

The chain recombines TRBV30 with TRBJ2-5, with D perhaps TRBD2 (6 bases). This CDR3 spans 16 amino acids. Trimming removed 0 bases from V and 1 base from J, with 15 bases in between. Looked up from germline, CDR1 is GTSNPN and CDR2 is SVGIG (reference sequence). CDR3 amino acids: CAWSVAMPGLQETQYF. The CDR3 DNA follows: TGTGCCTGGAGTGTGGCTATGCCGGGACTCCAAGAGACCCAGTACTTC.

V usage is TRBV6-5 and J usage is TRBJ1-5, with unresolved D. With 4 bases removed from V and 6 bases from J, the gap between germline ends came to 16 bases. The CDR3 has 15 amino acids. Germline assignment: CDR1 MNHEY and CDR2 SVGAGI. The CDR3 DNA sequence: TGTGCCAGCAGTTTTGAGGGAGCCCCAACTCAGCCCCAGCATTTT. Translating gives CASSFEGAPTQPQHF.

The chain is built from TRBV28 and TRBJ1-1, with 8 bases lining up with TRBD1. Trimming removed 9 bases from V and 1 base from J; junction bases left unmatched: 10. The CDR3 is 15 residues long. The V gene's germline CDR1 is MDHEN and CDR2 SYDVKM. In DNA form, the CDR3 reads TGTGCCAGTGCGCAGGGGGCGGCTGGGAACACTGAAGCTTTCTTT. It encodes CASAQGAAGNTEAFF.

The rearrangement joins TRBV6-1 to TRBJ1-6; D is undetermined. Germline lookup yields CDR1 MNHNS and CDR2 SASEGT. Trimming shortened V by 8 bases and J by 5 bases, and 16 bases separated the two germline ends. This CDR3 is 15 amino acids long. CDR3 nucleotides: TGTGCCAGCGGACTTGCCAGGATAGATAATTCACCCCTCCACTTT. Translated, it gives CASGLARIDNSPLHF.

This clone has only a few counts. This chain links TRBV6-1 with TRBJ2-6; maybe TRBD1 (6 bases). Per germline, CDR1 MNHNS and CDR2 SASEGT. This CDR3 spans 14 amino acids. V gave up 7 bases and J gave up 2 bases, with 9 bases separating them. CDR3 nucleotides: TGTGCCAGCACCGAGGGGGCTGGGGCCAACGTCCTGACTTTC. This codes for CASTEGAGANVLTF.

This chain uses TRBV19 with TRBJ2-3; weak D call: TRBD2 (7 bases). V gave up 7 bases and J gave up 2 bases, with 10 bases separating them. CDR1 is LNHDA, CDR2 SQIVND, per germline (reference sequence). CDR3 length: 13 amino acids. The CDR3 sequence is CASIGGVTDTQYF. The CDR3 bases are TGTGCCAGTATAGGGGGGGTCACAGATACGCAGTATTTT.

The chain recombines TRBV27 with TRBJ2-2, with TRBD1 identical over 8 bases. Germline V gene lookup returns CDR1 MNHEY and CDR2 SMNVEV (reference sequence). The CDR3 sequence is 14 residues long. J was trimmed by 5 bases and V by 4 bases; bases with no gene match: 3. CDR3 DNA sequence: TGTGCCAGCAGTTGGGACAGGAAAACCGGGGAGCTGTTTTTT. Translating it yields CASSWDRKTGELFF.

The chain employs TRBV6-1 and TRBJ2-7; TRBD1 matches 7 bases. Germline V gene data show CDR1 as MNHNS and CDR2 as SASEGT. Trimming at V came to 8 bases and at J to 5 bases, leaving 9 bases not matched to a gene. The CDR3 length is 13 residues. The CDR3 DNA follows: TGTGCCAGCTCCGTCCCTGACAGGGACGAGCAGTACTTC. Residues: CASSVPDRDEQYF.

This clone turned up a few times. This chain joins TRBV11-3 and TRBJ1-1; 7 positions agree with TRBD1. V shed 5 bases, J shed 1 base, and the junction held 10 bases outside the gene matches. CDR3 size: 16 residues. Germline V gene data show CDR1 as SGHNT and CDR2 as YENEEA. Here the CDR3 DNA reads TGTGCCAGCAGCCACCGGACAGGAGCAGCGAACACTGAAGCTTTCTTT. Its translation: CASSHRTGAANTEAFF.

V gene TRBV28 combines with J gene TRBJ1-2; no firm D call. The V and J ends lost 7 bases and 8 bases respectively, with 20 bases between them. Germline V CDR1 and CDR2: MDHEN, SYDVKM. The CDR3 runs 14 residues. This CDR3 reads CASIFARGGSGYTF. For the CDR3, the DNA is TGTGCCAGCATATTCGCCCGAGGAGGGTCGGGCTACACCTTC.

V and J are TRBV4-3 and TRBJ2-5; TRBD1 might be the D (5 bases). Germline V gene lookup returns CDR1 LGHNA and CDR2 YSLEER. Trimming left V 0 bases short and J 6 bases short, with 14 bases between. The CDR3 totals 15 residues. CDR3 loop: CASSQDRGYHQTQYF. The CDR3 DNA is TGCGCCAGCAGCCAAGATAGGGGCTACCACCAGACCCAGTACTTC.

The chain uses TRBV28 and TRBJ2-2; possibly TRBD2 for D (7 bases). The germline CDR1 and CDR2 sequences are MDHEN and SYDVKM. Deletions cut 9 bases from V and 0 bases from J, with 14 bases between. CDR3 size: 15 residues. CDR3: CASLGGATNTGELFF. DNA for the CDR3: TGTGCCAGTCTGGGGGGGGCCACGAACACCGGGGAGCTGTTTTTT.

The rearrangement uses TRBV6-6 and TRBJ2-7; TRBD1 is a possible D gene (6 bases). Germline loops: CDR1 MNHNY, CDR2 SVGAGI (reference sequence). The length of the CDR3 is 16 residues. Trimming left V 6 bases short and J 3 bases short, with 21 bases between. The CDR3 DNA is TGTGCCAGCAGCCATACCCGGGACATTCGAGACTACGAGCAGTACTTC. It codes for CASSHTRDIRDYEQYF.